The 20 T cell receptor beta chains in this list originate from one sample, sequenced in a study of breast tumors, draining lymph nodes, adjacent tissues. TCRdb independently ran MiXCR on the multiplex PCR reads; one entry per CDR3 protein. The top ten clones hold 3.5% to 4.5% of a sample with fewer than 200,000 distinct CDR3 sequences, 30% to 35% of them seen once. Axillary draining lymph nodes of breast cancer patients supplied the node samples. The specimen sequenced was axillary lymph node tissue. The receptor set was obtained from a female donor with breast cancer. Some clones in this sample may be carry-over from other donors' samples.

This clonotype was seen a few times. At one of its ends the junction is not consistent with the germline gene, which may arise from a read error. The rearrangement uses TRBV6-5 and TRBJ2-7; possibly TRBD1 for D (6 bases). Per germline, CDR1 MNHEY and CDR2 SVGAGI. This CDR3 spans 14 amino acids. In DNA, the CDR3 is TGTGCCAGCAGTCACTCGCCAGGGGCCTACGAGCAGTACTTC. Residues: CASSHSPGAYEQYF.

Many counts were recorded for this clonotype. The V gene is TRBV20-1, the J gene TRBJ2-7; 7 positions match TRBD1. Germline V gene sequence: CDR1 DFQATT, CDR2 SNEGSKA (reference sequence). Trimming cost V 0 bases and J 2 bases; bases outside gene matches: 7. The CDR3 consists of 15 residues. In DNA, the CDR3 is TGCAGTGCTAGAGATAGGGCAGGGGGTCCCTACGAGCAGTACTTC. Protein: CSARDRAGGPYEQYF.

This clonotype occurred a few times. The junction shows a germline mismatch at one end, possibly a read error. CDR3 sequence reads: CANSSPGGSYEQYF. CDR3 in DNA: TGTGCCAATAGTTCTCCGGGCGGCTCCTACGAGCAGTACTTC. The V call is TRBV19, the J call TRBJ2-7; D call uncertain. The CDR3 is made up of 14 amino acids. From germline, CDR1 is LNHDA and CDR2 SQIVND (reference sequence).

In its sample, this clonotype was seen many times. The chain recombines TRBV19 with TRBJ1-5; the D gene is possibly TRBD1 (6 bases). This CDR3 is 13 amino acids long. Per the germline V gene, CDR1 is LNHDA and CDR2 is SQIVND (reference sequence). V was pared by 5 bases and J by 9 bases, with 14 bases between. The CDR3 reads CASSRTGGPPQHF. CDR3 nucleotides: TGTGCCAGTAGTCGCACGGGGGGGCCGCCCCAGCATTTT.

This clonotype was detected ten times or more. The rearrangement uses TRBV6-1 and TRBJ2-5; D gene uncertain. The CDR3 is 12 residues long. The V gene lost 6 bases and the J gene lost 3 bases, with 8 bases spanning the gap. The germline V gene has CDR1 MNHNS and CDR2 SASEGT. This CDR3 is CASRAMKETQYF. The CDR3 bases are TGTGCCAGCAGGGCAATGAAAGAGACCCAGTACTTC.

This clonotype was counted many times. The rearrangement uses TRBV27 and TRBJ1-6, with D unclear. CDR1 is MNHEY, CDR2 SMNVEV, per germline (reference sequence). There are 16 residues in the CDR3. V was cut by 6 bases and J by 6 bases, with 18 bases left in between. CDR3 DNA sequence: TGTGCCAGCAGCCGAGAGGGAATAGGCGTTAATTCACCCCTCCACTTT. Its protein product is CASSREGIGVNSPLHF.

The rearrangement joins TRBV12-3 or TRBV12-4 to TRBJ1-3; 10 bases are shared with TRBD1. This CDR3 comprises 20 residues. J was trimmed by 1 base and V by 6 bases; bases with no gene match: 18. CDR3 region: CASSPTDRGRVKSSGNTIYF. The CDR3 DNA reads TGTGCCAGCAGCCCAACCGACAGGGGGCGAGTAAAATCTTCTGGAAACACCATATATTTT.

This clonotype was picked up a small number of times. The rearrangement joins TRBV5-1 to TRBJ2-5; possibly TRBD2 for D (6 bases). V lost 0 bases, J lost 5 bases, and 11 bases lay in between. CDR1 is SGHRS, CDR2 YFSETQ, per germline. The CDR3 sequence is 14 residues long. The CDR3 loop is CASSLVRGRETQYF. Written as DNA, the CDR3 is TGCGCCAGCAGCTTGGTGCGGGGTCGGGAGACCCAGTACTTC.

The sample holds many counts of this clonotype. V usage is TRBV6-5 and J usage is TRBJ1-2; 9 bases line up with TRBD1. J was trimmed by 4 bases and V by 7 bases; bases with no gene match: 4. This CDR3 comprises 13 residues. The germline V gene has CDR1 MNHEY and CDR2 SVGAGI. In DNA, the CDR3 is TGTGCCAGCATAACGGGACAGGGCTATGGCTACACCTTC. This codes for CASITGQGYGYTF.

This clonotype was counted ten times or more. The chain joins TRBV4-1 to TRBJ1-5, with TRBD1 matching over 7 bases. Germline loops: CDR1 MGHRA, CDR2 YSYEKL. V shed 4 bases, J shed 9 bases, and the junction held 6 bases outside the gene matches. There are 13 residues in the CDR3. Here the CDR3 DNA reads TGCGCCAGCAGCCGGACAGGAAACTGGCCCCAGCATTTT. Translation gives CASSRTGNWPQHF.

To note about this clonotype: The final CDR3 position lacks the conserved phenylalanine or tryptophan, pointing to a likely read error. The DNA is omitted, as the CDR3 cannot be located on it reliably, and the CDR3 follows TCRdb's listing. The chain couples TRBV6-2 or TRBV6-3 to TRBJ2-6; TRBD2, the table's D call, was not compared with the DNA. Germline V lookup: CDR1 MNHEY, CDR2 SVGEGT. The CDR3 is 10 amino acids in total, end residues counted. CDR3 protein: CASSHSKSQR.

With respect to this clonotype: One junction end disagrees with the germline gene, perhaps due to a read error. This chain connects TRBV19 to TRBJ2-6; a possible D gene is TRBD2 (6 bases). Germline CDR1 reads LNHDA; CDR2 reads SQIVND (reference sequence). The CDR3 length is 14 residues. CDR3 protein: CASDGGAGASVLTF. In DNA, the CDR3 is TGTGCCAGCGATGGCGGGGCTGGGGCCAGCGTCCTGACTTTC.

This clonotype showed up many times. The rearrangement uses TRBV7-9 and TRBJ1-2; TRBD1 matches 9 bases. J gave up 12 bases and V 2 bases, and 13 bases lay outside the gene matches. From germline, CDR1 is SEHNR and CDR2 FQNEAQ (reference sequence). CDR3 length: 15 amino acids. DNA for the CDR3: TGTGCCAGCAGCTTATACGGGACAGGGAGTTATTTGAACACCTTC. Translating gives CASSLYGTGSYLNTF.

The J gene is TRBJ2-7, the V gene TRBV12-3 or TRBV12-4; 10 nucleotides align to TRBD1. Trimming at V came to 6 bases and at J to 5 bases, leaving 10 bases not matched to a gene. The CDR3 contains 15 residues. The DNA of the CDR3 is TGTGCCAGCAGAAACCGGGACAGGGGAAGGCACGAGCAGTACTTC. Its translation: CASRNRDRGRHEQYF.

This clonotype was counted ten times or more. V usage is TRBV6-6 and J usage is TRBJ1-6; D is unresolved. V shed 0 bases and J shed 9 bases, with 0 bases lying between them. CDR3 length: 11 amino acids. Per the germline V gene, CDR1 is MNHNY and CDR2 is SVGAGI (reference sequence). In DNA, the CDR3 is TGTGCCAGCAGTTACTCTTCACCCCTCCACTTT. Its protein product is CASSYSSPLHF.

This clonotype appeared a few times. A junction boundary mismatches the germline segment, possibly from a read error. This chain uses TRBV7-7 with TRBJ1-1, with no clear D. This CDR3 comprises 13 residues. Per the germline V gene, CDR1 is SSHAT and CDR2 is FNYEAQ (reference sequence). CDR3 DNA sequence: TGTGCTAGCAGCTTAGTTCCGGACACTGAAGCTTTCTTT. This sequence encodes CASSLVPDTEAFF.

This clonotype was observed at least ten times. The chain recombines TRBV25-1 with TRBJ1-2; D remains ambiguous. Trimming removed 5 bases from V and 8 bases from J, with 18 bases in between. From germline, CDR1 is MGHDK and CDR2 SYGVNS. CDR3 length: 14 amino acids. CDR3 loop: CASSPPGLWEGYTF. The DNA for the CDR3 is TGTGCCAGCAGTCCCCCCGGCCTTTGGGAGGGCTACACCTTC.

This clonotype was observed many times. This likely comes from a read error, as the CDR3 has no conserved phenylalanine or tryptophan at its end. The DNA is left out, because the CDR3 cannot be placed on it with certainty; the CDR3 is given as TCRdb lists it. This chain uses TRBV5-8 with TRBJ2-1; the table gives TRBD2 as D, unverified against the DNA. Germline V gene sequence: CDR1 SGHTS, CDR2 YDEGEE. Ends included, the CDR3 has 9 residues. The CDR3 sequence: CASSLAGLV.

This sequence joins TRBV20-1 and TRBJ1-4; D is perhaps TRBD1 (5 bases). The length of the CDR3 is 13 residues. V was trimmed by 3 bases and J by 8 bases, leaving 13 bases between them. Per germline, CDR1 DFQATT and CDR2 SNEGSKA (reference sequence). The CDR3 loop reads CSASRGAGEKLFF. The CDR3, as DNA: TGCAGTGCTAGTCGTGGGGCGGGAGAAAAACTGTTTTTT.

The CDR3 region is CASSHRTGGTQHF. The CDR3 DNA sequence: TGCGCCAGCAGCCATAGGACAGGGGGGACCCAGCATTTT. The J gene is TRBJ1-5, the V gene TRBV4-1; 10 nucleotides align to TRBD1. There are 13 residues in the CDR3. CDR1 MGHRA and CDR2 YSYEKL come from the germline V gene. J gave up 11 bases and V 3 bases, and 4 bases lay outside the gene matches.